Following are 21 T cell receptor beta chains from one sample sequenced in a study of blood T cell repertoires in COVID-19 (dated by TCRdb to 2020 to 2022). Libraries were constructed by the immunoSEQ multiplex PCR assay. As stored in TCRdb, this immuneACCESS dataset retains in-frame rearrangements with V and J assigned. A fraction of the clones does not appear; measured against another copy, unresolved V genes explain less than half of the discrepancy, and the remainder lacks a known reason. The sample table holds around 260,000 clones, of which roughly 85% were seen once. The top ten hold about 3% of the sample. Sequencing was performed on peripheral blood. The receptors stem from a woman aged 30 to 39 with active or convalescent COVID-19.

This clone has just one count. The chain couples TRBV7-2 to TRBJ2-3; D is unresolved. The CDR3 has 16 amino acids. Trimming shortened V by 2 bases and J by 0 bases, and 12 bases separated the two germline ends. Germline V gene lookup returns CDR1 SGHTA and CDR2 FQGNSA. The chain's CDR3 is CASSLFRASSTDTQYF. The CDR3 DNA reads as TGTGCCAGCAGCTTATTCCGTGCCAGTAGCACAGATACGCAGTATTTT.

The DNA of the CDR3 is TGTGCCAGCAGCTTAAGGGGGCAGGGGGCGGCCGGGGCCAACGTCCTGACTTTC. It yields the protein CASSLRGQGAAGANVLTF. J is TRBJ2-6 and V is TRBV7-2, with TRBD1 identical over 8 bases. Germline V CDR1 and CDR2: SGHTA, FQGNSA. The V segment lost 2 bases and the J segment 4 bases; nucleotides outside the gene matches: 10. CDR3 size: 18 residues.

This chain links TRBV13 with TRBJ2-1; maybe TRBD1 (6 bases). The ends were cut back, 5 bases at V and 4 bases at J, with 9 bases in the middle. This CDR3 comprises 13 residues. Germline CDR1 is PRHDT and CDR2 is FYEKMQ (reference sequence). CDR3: CASSADSYNEQFF. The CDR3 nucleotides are TGTGCCAGCAGCGCGGACAGTTACAATGAGCAGTTCTTC.

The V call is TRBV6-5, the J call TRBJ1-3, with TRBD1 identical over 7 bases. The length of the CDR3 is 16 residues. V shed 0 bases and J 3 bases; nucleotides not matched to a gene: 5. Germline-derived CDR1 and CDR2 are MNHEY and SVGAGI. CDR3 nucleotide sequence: TGTGCCAGCAGTTACTCCCCGACAGGGATTGGAAACACCATATATTTT. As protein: CASSYSPTGIGNTIYF.

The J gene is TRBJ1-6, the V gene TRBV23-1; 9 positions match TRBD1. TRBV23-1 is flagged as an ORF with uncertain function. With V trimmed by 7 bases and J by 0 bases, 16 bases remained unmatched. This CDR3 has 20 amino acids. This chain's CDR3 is CASITTPGQGTSSYNSPLHF. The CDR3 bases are TGCGCCAGCATTACAACTCCCGGACAGGGGACGAGCTCCTATAATTCACCCCTCCACTTT.

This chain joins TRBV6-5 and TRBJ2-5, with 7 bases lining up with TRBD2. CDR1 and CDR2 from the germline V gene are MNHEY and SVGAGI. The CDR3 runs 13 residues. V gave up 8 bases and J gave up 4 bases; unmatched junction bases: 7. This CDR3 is CASGSTSRETQYF. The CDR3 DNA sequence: TGTGCCAGCGGGTCGACTAGCAGAGAGACCCAGTACTTC.

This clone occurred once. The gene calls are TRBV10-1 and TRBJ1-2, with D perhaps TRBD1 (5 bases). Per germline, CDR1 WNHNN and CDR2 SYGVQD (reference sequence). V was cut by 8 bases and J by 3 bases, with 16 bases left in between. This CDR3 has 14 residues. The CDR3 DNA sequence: TGCGCCAGCGGACCAGGGCCAAATTACTATGGCTACACCTTC. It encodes CASGPGPNYYGYTF.

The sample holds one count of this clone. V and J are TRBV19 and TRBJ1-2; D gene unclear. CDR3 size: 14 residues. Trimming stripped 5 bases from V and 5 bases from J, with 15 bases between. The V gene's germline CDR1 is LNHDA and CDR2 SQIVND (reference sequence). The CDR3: CASSPRSRQYGYTF. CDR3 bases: TGTGCCAGTAGTCCCAGAAGCAGACAATATGGCTACACCTTC.

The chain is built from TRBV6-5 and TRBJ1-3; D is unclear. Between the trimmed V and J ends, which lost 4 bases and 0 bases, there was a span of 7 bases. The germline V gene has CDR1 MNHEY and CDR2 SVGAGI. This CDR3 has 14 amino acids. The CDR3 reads CASSSGYSGNTIYF. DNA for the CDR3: TGTGCCAGCAGTTCAGGTTACTCTGGAAACACCATATATTTT.

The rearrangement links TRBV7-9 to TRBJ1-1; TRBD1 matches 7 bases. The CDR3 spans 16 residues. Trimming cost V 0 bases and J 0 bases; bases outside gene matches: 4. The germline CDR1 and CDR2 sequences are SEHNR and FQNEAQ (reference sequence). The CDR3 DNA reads TGTGCCAGCAGCTTAGCTCTGGGACAGTTGAACACTGAAGCTTTCTTT. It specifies CASSLALGQLNTEAFF.

The CDR3 nucleotides read TGTGCCAGCCGGACAGGGGGCTATGGCTACACCTTC. Translating gives CASRTGGYGYTF. V is TRBV6-5 and J is TRBJ1-2, with 10 bases identical to TRBD1. Trimming removed 8 bases from V and 4 bases from J; junction bases left unmatched: 1. The CDR3 consists of 12 residues. CDR1 MNHEY and CDR2 SVGAGI come from the germline V gene.

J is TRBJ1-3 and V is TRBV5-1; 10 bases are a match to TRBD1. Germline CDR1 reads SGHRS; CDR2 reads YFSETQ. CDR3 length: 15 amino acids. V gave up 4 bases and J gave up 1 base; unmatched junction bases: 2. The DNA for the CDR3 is TGCGCCAGCAGCACGGGACAGGGGTCTGGAAACACCATATATTTT. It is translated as CASSTGQGSGNTIYF.

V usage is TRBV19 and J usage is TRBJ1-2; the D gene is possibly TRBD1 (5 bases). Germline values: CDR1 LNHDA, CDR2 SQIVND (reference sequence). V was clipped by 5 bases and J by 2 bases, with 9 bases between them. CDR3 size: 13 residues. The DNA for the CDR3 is TGTGCCAGTAGTCAGAGACAGAACTATGGCTACACCTTC. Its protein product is CASSQRQNYGYTF.

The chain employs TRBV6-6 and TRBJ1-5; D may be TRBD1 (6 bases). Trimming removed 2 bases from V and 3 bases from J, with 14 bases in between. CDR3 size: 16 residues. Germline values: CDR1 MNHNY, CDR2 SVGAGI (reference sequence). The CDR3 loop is CASSYKRGPNNQPQHF. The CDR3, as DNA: TGTGCCAGCAGTTACAAGCGGGGGCCCAACAATCAGCCCCAGCATTTT.

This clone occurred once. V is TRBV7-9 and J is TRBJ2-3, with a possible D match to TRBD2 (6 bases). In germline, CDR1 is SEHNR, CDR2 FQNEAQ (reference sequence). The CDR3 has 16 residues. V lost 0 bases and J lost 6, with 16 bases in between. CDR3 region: CASSLALGGVEDTQYF. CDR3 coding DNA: TGTGCCAGCAGCTTAGCGCTGGGCGGGGTCGAGGATACGCAGTATTTT.

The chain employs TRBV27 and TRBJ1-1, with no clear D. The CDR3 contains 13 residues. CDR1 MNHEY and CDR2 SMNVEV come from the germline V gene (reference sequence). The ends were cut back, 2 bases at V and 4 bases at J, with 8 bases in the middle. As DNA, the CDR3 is TGTGCCAGCAGTTTAAGTCGAGGCACTGAAGCTTTCTTT. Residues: CASSLSRGTEAFF.

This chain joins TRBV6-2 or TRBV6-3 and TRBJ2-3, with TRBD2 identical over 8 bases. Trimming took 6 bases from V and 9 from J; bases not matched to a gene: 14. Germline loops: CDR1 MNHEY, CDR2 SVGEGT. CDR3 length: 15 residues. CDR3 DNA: TGTGCCAGCAGCCTAGGCGGGGGGCCGGTCGGGACGCAGTATTTT. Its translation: CASSLGGGPVGTQYF.

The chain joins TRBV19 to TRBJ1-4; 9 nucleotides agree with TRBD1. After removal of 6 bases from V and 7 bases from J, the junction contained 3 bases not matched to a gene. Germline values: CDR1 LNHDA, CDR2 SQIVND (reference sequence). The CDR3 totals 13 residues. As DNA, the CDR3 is TGTGCCAGTAGCCGGGACAGGGCTGAAAAACTGTTTTTT. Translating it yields CASSRDRAEKLFF.

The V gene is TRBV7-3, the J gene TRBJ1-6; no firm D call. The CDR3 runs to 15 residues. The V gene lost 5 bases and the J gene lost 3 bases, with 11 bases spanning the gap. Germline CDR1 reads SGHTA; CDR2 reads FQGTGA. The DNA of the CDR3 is TGTGCCAGCAGCCGCGGGAGTAACTATAATTCACCCCTCCACTTT. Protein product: CASSRGSNYNSPLHF. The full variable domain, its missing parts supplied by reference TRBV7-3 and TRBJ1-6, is GAGVSQTPSNKVTEKGKYVELRCDPISGHTALYWYRQSLGQGPEFLIYFQGTGAADDSGLPNDRFFAVRPEGSVSTLKIQRTERGDSAVYLCASSRGSNYNSPLHFGNGTRLTVT.

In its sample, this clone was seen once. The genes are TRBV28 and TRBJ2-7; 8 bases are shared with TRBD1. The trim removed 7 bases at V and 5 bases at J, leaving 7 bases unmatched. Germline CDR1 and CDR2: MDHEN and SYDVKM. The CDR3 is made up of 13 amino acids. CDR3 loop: CASMTGAIHEQYF. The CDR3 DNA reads TGTGCCAGCATGACAGGGGCCATTCACGAGCAGTACTTC. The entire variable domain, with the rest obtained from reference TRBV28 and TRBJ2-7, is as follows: DVKVTQSSRYLVKRTGEKVFLECVQDMDHENMFWYRQDPGLGLRLIYFSYDVKMKEKGDIPEGYSVSREKKERFSLILESASTNQTSMYLCASMTGAIHEQYFGPGTRLTVT.

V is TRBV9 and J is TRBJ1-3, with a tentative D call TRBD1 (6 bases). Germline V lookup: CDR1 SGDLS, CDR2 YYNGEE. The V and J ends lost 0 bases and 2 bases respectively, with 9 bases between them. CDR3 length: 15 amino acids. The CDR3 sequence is CASSVESGAGNTIYF. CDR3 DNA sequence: TGTGCCAGCAGCGTAGAATCAGGGGCTGGAAACACCATATATTTT. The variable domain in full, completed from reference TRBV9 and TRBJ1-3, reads DSGVTQTPKHLITATGQRVTLRCSPRSGDLSVYWYQQSLDQGLQFLIQYYNGEERAKGNILERFSAQQFPDLHSELNLSSLELGDSALYFCASSVESGAGNTIYFGEGSWLTVV.